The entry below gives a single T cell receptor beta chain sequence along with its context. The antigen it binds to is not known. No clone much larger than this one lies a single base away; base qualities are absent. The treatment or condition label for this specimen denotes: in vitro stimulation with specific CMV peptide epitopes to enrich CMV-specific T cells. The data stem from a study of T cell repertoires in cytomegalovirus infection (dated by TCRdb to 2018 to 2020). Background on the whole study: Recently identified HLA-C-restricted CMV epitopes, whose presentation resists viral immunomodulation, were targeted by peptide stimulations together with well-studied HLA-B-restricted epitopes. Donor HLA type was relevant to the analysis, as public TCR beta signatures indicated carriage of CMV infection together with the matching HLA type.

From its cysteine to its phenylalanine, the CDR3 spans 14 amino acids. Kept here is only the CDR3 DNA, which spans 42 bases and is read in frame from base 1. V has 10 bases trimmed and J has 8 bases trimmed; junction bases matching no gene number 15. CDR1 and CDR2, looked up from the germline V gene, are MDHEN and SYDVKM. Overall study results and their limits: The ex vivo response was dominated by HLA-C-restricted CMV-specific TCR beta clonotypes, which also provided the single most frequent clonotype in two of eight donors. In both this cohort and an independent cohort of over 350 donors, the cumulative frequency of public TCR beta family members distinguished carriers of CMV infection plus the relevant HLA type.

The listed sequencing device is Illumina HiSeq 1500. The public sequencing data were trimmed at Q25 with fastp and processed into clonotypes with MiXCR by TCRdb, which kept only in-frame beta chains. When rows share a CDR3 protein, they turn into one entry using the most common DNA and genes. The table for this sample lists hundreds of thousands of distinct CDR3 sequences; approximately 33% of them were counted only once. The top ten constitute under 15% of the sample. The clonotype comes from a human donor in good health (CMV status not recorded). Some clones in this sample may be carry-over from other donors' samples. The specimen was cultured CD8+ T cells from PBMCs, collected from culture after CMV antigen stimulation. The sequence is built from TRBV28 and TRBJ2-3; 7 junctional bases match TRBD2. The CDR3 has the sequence CATGGWLEDGTQYF. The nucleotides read TGTGCCACCGGGGGGTGGTTAGAGGATGGTACGCAGTATTTT.